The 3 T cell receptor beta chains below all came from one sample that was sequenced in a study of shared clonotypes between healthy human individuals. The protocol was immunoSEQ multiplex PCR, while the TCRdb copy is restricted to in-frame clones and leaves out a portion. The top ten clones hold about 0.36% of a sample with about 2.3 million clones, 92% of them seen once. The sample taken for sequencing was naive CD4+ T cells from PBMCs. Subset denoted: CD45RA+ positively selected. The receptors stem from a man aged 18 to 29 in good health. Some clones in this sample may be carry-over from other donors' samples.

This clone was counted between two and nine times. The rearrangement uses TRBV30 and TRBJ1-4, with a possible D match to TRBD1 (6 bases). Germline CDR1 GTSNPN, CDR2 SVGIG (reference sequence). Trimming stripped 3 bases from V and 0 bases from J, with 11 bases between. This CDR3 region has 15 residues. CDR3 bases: TGTGCCTGGAGCCCCGGACAGACAACTAATGAAAAACTGTTTTTT. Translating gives CAWSPGQTTNEKLFF.

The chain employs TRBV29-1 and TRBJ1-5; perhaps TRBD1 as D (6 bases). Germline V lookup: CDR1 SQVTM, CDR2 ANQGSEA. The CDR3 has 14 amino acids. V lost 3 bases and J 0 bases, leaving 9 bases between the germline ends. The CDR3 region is CSVEDSTSNQPQHF. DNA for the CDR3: TGCAGCGTTGAGGACAGTACTAGCAATCAGCCCCAGCATTTT.

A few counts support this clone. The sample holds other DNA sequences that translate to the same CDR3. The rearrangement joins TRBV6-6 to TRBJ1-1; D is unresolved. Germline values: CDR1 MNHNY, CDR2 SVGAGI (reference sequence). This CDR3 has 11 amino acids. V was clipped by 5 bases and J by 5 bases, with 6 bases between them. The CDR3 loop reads CASSGRTEAFF. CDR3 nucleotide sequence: TGTGCCAGCAGTGGGAGGACTGAAGCTTTCTTT.